Following are 12 T cell receptor beta chains from one sample sequenced in a study of T-cell memory formation after mild COVID-19. TCRdb recomputed calls from the 5' RACE reads with MiXCR, one row per CDR3 protein. Of 130,000 to 150,000 distinct CDR3 sequences in the sample, about 19% were seen once. The sample taken for sequencing was PBMCs or a T cell subset sorted from them (not recorded which). Source of these receptors: an adult woman who had mild COVID-19 (a few samples of this study predate the infection). Cell type and time point are not known.

This clonotype was seen repeatedly, ten times or more. V gene TRBV5-1 combines with J gene TRBJ2-1; tentatively, D is TRBD1 (5 bases). CDR3 length equals 18 residues. Germline lookup yields CDR1 SGHRS and CDR2 YFSETQ. The V gene lost 0 bases and the J gene lost 0 bases, with 16 bases spanning the gap. The CDR3 region is CASSLVVGLQSSYNEQFF. The CDR3 DNA is TGCGCCAGCAGCTTGGTTGTGGGGCTCCAAAGCTCCTACAATGAGCAGTTCTTC. Based on the CDR3 plus reference TRBV5-1 and TRBJ2-1, the full variable domain is KAGVTQTPRYLIKTRGQQVTLSCSPISGHRSVSWYQQTPGQGLQFLFEYFSETQRNKGNFPGRFSGRQFSNSRSEMNVSTLELGDSALYLCASSLVVGLQSSYNEQFFGPGTRLTVL.

This clonotype occurred a few times. This sequence joins TRBV29-1 and TRBJ2-2, with D unclear. The CDR3 is 14 amino acids. V was shortened by 1 base and J by 0 bases, with 6 bases between the two germline ends. Germline V CDR1 and CDR2: SQVTM, ANQGSEA. The CDR3 protein is CSVEGPTNTGELFF. The CDR3 region has the DNA TGCAGCGTTGAAGGACCGACGAACACCGGGGAGCTGTTTTTT.

This clonotype has only a few counts. The chain uses TRBV5-1 and TRBJ2-7; 7 bases are shared with TRBD1. Germline V lookup: CDR1 SGHRS, CDR2 YFSETQ. The junction had 6 bases not matched to a gene; V was cut back by 0 bases and J by 0 bases. The CDR3 spans 16 residues. CDR3 amino acids: CASSLGGQAYSYEQYF. Here the CDR3 DNA reads TGCGCCAGCAGCTTGGGAGGACAGGCGTACTCCTACGAGCAGTACTTC.

This clonotype was counted ten times or more. The rearrangement links TRBV5-1 to TRBJ1-2; the match to TRBD1 covers 8 bases. Germline lookup yields CDR1 SGHRS and CDR2 YFSETQ. The length of the CDR3 is 13 residues. V lost 4 bases to trimming and J lost 5 bases; unmatched junction nucleotides: 4. In nucleotides, the CDR3 is TGCGCCAGCAGCCAGGGGGCTGGATATGGCTACACCTTC. It yields the protein CASSQGAGYGYTF.

J is TRBJ2-5 and V is TRBV9; 15 nucleotides align to TRBD2. Losses at the gene ends were 4 bases for V and 5 bases for J; bases not matched to a gene: 3. Germline lookup yields CDR1 SGDLS and CDR2 YYNGEE. The CDR3 consists of 15 residues. The CDR3 DNA reads TGTGCCAGCAGCTCTGGACTAGCGGGAGGGGAGACCCAGTACTTC. Its translation is CASSSGLAGGETQYF.

This clonotype was counted many times. J is TRBJ2-7 and V is TRBV7-9; a weak D match, TRBD1 (6 bases). Trimming took off 1 base at V and 1 base at J, with 14 bases between the two ends. This CDR3 has 16 amino acids. In germline, CDR1 is SEHNR, CDR2 FQNEAQ (reference sequence). The CDR3 reads CASSLEGDRRSYEQYF. The CDR3 DNA reads TGTGCCAGCAGCTTAGAGGGAGACAGGAGGTCCTACGAGCAGTACTTC.

The chain is built from TRBV20-1 and TRBJ1-4; 9 positions match TRBD1. This CDR3 spans 15 amino acids. Germline V lookup: CDR1 DFQATT, CDR2 SNEGSKA (reference sequence). The J segment lost 7 bases and the V segment lost 1 base, leaving 7 bases of the junction unmatched. The CDR3, as DNA: TGCAGTGCTAGAGGACCGGGACAGGGACGTGAAAAACTGTTTTTT. Translation: CSARGPGQGREKLFF.

This clonotype has just a few counts. This rearrangement joins TRBV30 to TRBJ2-3, with D unresolved. This CDR3 is 13 amino acids long. Trimming left V 0 bases short and J 4 bases short, with 8 bases between. Per germline, CDR1 GTSNPN and CDR2 SVGIG (reference sequence). CDR3 sequence (DNA): TGTGCCTGGAGTGTACGGGCCCCAGATACGCAGTATTTT. Protein sequence: CAWSVRAPDTQYF.

The chain is built from TRBV27 and TRBJ2-7; 7 bases align to TRBD1. The germline gives CDR1 MNHEY, CDR2 SMNVEV (reference sequence). The J segment lost 5 bases and the V segment lost 3 bases, leaving 7 bases of the junction unmatched. The CDR3 is 14 residues long. CDR3 loop: CASSFRQGSDEQYF. CDR3 nucleotides: TGTGCCAGCAGTTTTCGACAGGGATCAGACGAGCAGTACTTC.

This clonotype has more than one count but fewer than ten. This chain connects TRBV18 to TRBJ2-1; 10 bases are shared with TRBD1. Losses at the gene ends were 3 bases for V and 6 bases for J; bases not matched to a gene: 5. In germline, CDR1 is KGHSH, CDR2 LQKENI. The CDR3 is 15 amino acids. The DNA of the CDR3 is TGTGCCAGCTCACCGGGACAGGGGTTTCGCAATGAGCAGTTCTTC. Protein product: CASSPGQGFRNEQFF.

The rearrangement joins TRBV15 to TRBJ1-6, with D uncertain. With 0 bases removed from V and 10 bases from J, the gap between germline ends came to 7 bases. This CDR3 is built from 13 residues. Germline assignment: CDR1 LNHNV and CDR2 YYDKDF (reference sequence). For the CDR3, the DNA is TGTGCCACCAGCAGAGATCTTCTCTCACCCCTCCACTTT. Translating gives CATSRDLLSPLHF.

This clonotype was counted between two and nine times. DNA of the CDR3: TGTGCCAGTAGTATAGTTGGACCAGCCGGGGATGAGCAGTTCTTC. Amino acids: CASSIVGPAGDEQFF. This chain links TRBV19 with TRBJ2-1; a possible D gene is TRBD2 (5 bases). Germline loops: CDR1 LNHDA, CDR2 SQIVND (reference sequence). This CDR3 is 15 amino acids long. Trimming left V 1 base short and J 8 bases short, with 15 bases between.